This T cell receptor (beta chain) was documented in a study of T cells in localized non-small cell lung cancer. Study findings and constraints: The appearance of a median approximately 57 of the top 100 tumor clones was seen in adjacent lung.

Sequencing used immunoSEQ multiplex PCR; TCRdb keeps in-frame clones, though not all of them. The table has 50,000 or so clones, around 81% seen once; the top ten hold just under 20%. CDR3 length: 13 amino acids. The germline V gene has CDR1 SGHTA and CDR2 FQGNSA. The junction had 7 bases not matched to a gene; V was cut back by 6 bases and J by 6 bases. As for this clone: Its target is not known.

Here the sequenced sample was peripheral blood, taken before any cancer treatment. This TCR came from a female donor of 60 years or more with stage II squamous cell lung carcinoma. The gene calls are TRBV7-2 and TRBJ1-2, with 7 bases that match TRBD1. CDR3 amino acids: CASRPRGRNGYTF. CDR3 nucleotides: TGTGCCAGCAGGCCTAGGGGGCGGAATGGCTACACCTTC.